What follows are 25 T cell receptor beta chains derived from one specimen sequenced in a study of blood T cell repertoires in COVID-19 (dated by TCRdb to about 2020). Libraries were built with the immunoSEQ multiplex PCR assay. Entries here come from immuneACCESS through TCRdb and include only in-frame sequences with V and J called. Some clones fail to appear in such tables; in the studies checked, an unresolved V gene covers under half of the shortfall, and the cause of the remainder is unknown. For this sample the table gives 75,000 to 85,000 clones, of which 86% were detected only once. Jointly, the top ten make up 15% to 20% of the sample. Sequenced material: peripheral blood. The receptors derive from a human donor in a cohort sampled during active COVID-19.

This clone was observed once. The V call is TRBV5-6, the J call TRBJ1-3; 12 bases fit TRBD1. The germline V gene encodes CDR1 SGHDT and CDR2 YYEEEE. This CDR3 is built from 17 residues. J lost 7 bases, V lost 0 bases, and 8 bases had no gene match. CDR3 amino acids: CASSLARDRGLRNTIYF. The CDR3 region has the DNA TGTGCCAGCAGCTTGGCCCGGGACAGGGGGCTCAGGAACACCATATATTTT.

The rearrangement joins TRBV18 to TRBJ1-2; TRBD1 matches at 8 bases. Germline assignment: CDR1 KGHSH and CDR2 LQKENI. The CDR3 contains 15 residues. Trimming removed 3 bases from V and 5 bases from J; junction bases left unmatched: 8. This CDR3 reads CASSPRQGPPYGYTF. CDR3 in DNA: TGTGCCAGCTCACCGAGACAGGGGCCGCCGTATGGCTACACCTTC.

This rearrangement joins TRBV18 to TRBJ1-4; D unclear. The CDR3 sequence is 16 residues long. Trimming removed 3 bases from V and 5 bases from J, with 16 bases in between. Germline loops: CDR1 KGHSH, CDR2 LQKENI. In nucleotides, the CDR3 is TGTGCCAGCTCACCTAACTCCGTCGCCATCAATGAAAAACTGTTTTTT. Translated, it gives CASSPNSVAINEKLFF.

The chain links TRBV6-5 to TRBJ2-7; 7 bases align to TRBD2. Germline CDR1 MNHEY, CDR2 SVGAGI. The CDR3 loop spans 15 amino acids. The junction had 11 bases not matched to a gene; V was cut back by 5 bases and J by 4 bases. CDR3 in amino acids: CASSRAFAGDYEQYF. In nucleotides, the CDR3 is TGTGCCAGCAGTAGAGCGTTTGCGGGGGATTACGAGCAGTACTTC.

Only one count was recorded for this clone. The chain links TRBV28 to TRBJ2-2, with 7 bases fitting TRBD1. The CDR3 runs to 15 residues. From germline, CDR1 is MDHEN and CDR2 SYDVKM. The trim removed 8 bases at V and 0 bases at J, leaving 6 bases unmatched. CDR3 loop: CASRQGTANTGELFF. Here the CDR3 DNA reads TGTGCCAGCCGGCAGGGGACAGCGAACACCGGGGAGCTGTTTTTT.

This chain joins TRBV7-2 and TRBJ2-1; 11 positions agree with TRBD1. The CDR3 is 15 amino acids. The germline V gene has CDR1 SGHTA and CDR2 FQGNSA. V gave up 5 bases and J gave up 7 bases; unmatched junction bases: 7. In nucleotides, the CDR3 is TGTGCCAGCAGCGTAGGGACAGGGGGTAGGAATGAGCAGTTCTTC. Translation: CASSVGTGGRNEQFF.

The V call is TRBV5-1, the J call TRBJ1-3; D ambiguous. Germline V lookup: CDR1 SGHRS, CDR2 YFSETQ. The CDR3 has 15 amino acids. V lost 0 bases, J lost 0 bases, and 7 bases lay in between. The CDR3 region is CASSLGASSGNTIYF. CDR3 bases: TGCGCCAGCAGCTTGGGGGCGAGCTCTGGAAACACCATATATTTT. The full variable domain, its missing parts supplied by reference TRBV5-1 and TRBJ1-3, is KAGVTQTPRYLIKTRGQQVTLSCSPISGHRSVSWYQQTPGQGLQFLFEYFSETQRNKGNFPGRFSGRQFSNSRSEMNVSTLELGDSALYLCASSLGASSGNTIYFGEGSWLTVV.

The V call is TRBV28, the J call TRBJ2-5, with TRBD1 identical over 11 bases. After removal of 2 bases from V and 4 bases from J, the junction contained 9 bases not matched to a gene. Germline-derived CDR1 and CDR2 are MDHEN and SYDVKM. The CDR3 runs to 17 residues. The CDR3 bases are TGTGCCAGCAGTTTAGGGACAGGGGGTTCACCACGAGAGACCCAGTACTTC. Translating it yields CASSLGTGGSPRETQYF.

The chain employs TRBV5-1 and TRBJ1-6; maybe TRBD1 (5 bases). The V and J ends lost 2 bases and 5 bases respectively, with 8 bases between them. CDR3 length: 14 amino acids. Germline CDR1 and CDR2: SGHRS and YFSETQ. CDR3 protein: CASSFSQDNSPLHF. CDR3 nucleotides: TGCGCCAGCAGCTTTTCACAGGATAATTCACCCCTCCACTTT.

This chain joins TRBV5-1 and TRBJ1-6, with D hard to call. The CDR3 runs 15 residues. V lost 0 bases to trimming and J lost 9 bases, with 13 bases between them. Germline V CDR1 and CDR2: SGHRS, YFSETQ. The CDR3 bases are TGCGCCAGCAGCTTGGCCGCAGAAACCCGTTCACCCCTCCACTTT. Encoded protein: CASSLAAETRSPLHF.

The V call is TRBV4-2, the J call TRBJ2-1; TRBD1 matches 8 bases. The CDR3 runs 13 residues. The junction had 3 bases not matched to a gene; V was cut back by 4 bases and J by 7 bases. Germline V CDR1 and CDR2: LGHNA, YNFKEQ. CDR3 loop: CASSLNRGNEQFF. The CDR3 DNA reads TGTGCCAGCAGCCTTAACAGGGGGAATGAGCAGTTCTTC.

This clone came up once. The rearrangement links TRBV5-5 to TRBJ2-7, with D tentatively TRBD1 (5 bases). V shed 4 bases and J shed 1 base, with 12 bases lying between them. Germline CDR1 reads SGHKS; CDR2 reads YYEKEE (reference sequence). The length of the CDR3 is 14 residues. The chain's CDR3 is CASSARQSSYEQYF. Written as DNA, the CDR3 is TGTGCCAGCAGCGCTCGACAGAGTTCCTACGAGCAGTACTTC.

The sample holds one count of this clone. The gene calls are TRBV5-1 and TRBJ2-4; 7 nucleotides line up with TRBD1. The CDR3 is made up of 16 amino acids. V shed 0 bases, J shed 6 bases, and the junction held 9 bases outside the gene matches. Germline CDR1 SGHRS, CDR2 YFSETQ. The CDR3 DNA follows: TGCGCCAGCAGCTTGGCACTCACGGGACAGACAAACATTCAGTACTTC. Encoded protein: CASSLALTGQTNIQYF.

This clone was recorded once. The CDR3 bases are TGTGCCAGCAGCCGGAGGGGGCCAAATGAAAAACTGTTTTTT. The encoded protein is CASSRRGPNEKLFF. The chain is built from TRBV7-2 and TRBJ1-4; 7 nucleotides line up with TRBD1. V was clipped by 5 bases and J by 5 bases; unmatched bases: 5. This CDR3 contains 14 residues. CDR1 SGHTA and CDR2 FQGNSA come from the germline V gene.

This clone was counted a single time. V usage is TRBV2 and J usage is TRBJ1-2, with 8 bases identical to TRBD1. V was clipped by 1 base and J by 5 bases; unmatched bases: 3. CDR1 SNHLY and CDR2 FYNNEI come from the germline V gene. The CDR3 runs 14 residues. CDR3 sequence reads: CASSEDRGSYGYTF. CDR3 in DNA: TGTGCCAGCAGTGAAGACAGGGGGTCGTATGGCTACACCTTC. Variable domain in full (rest from reference TRBV2 and TRBJ1-2): EPEVTQTPSHQVTQMGQEVILRCVPISNHLYFYWYRQILGQKVEFLVSFYNNEISEKSEIFDDQFSVERPDGSNFTLKIRSTKLEDSAMYFCASSEDRGSYGYTFGSGTRLTVV.

This clone was picked up one time. The genes are TRBV10-3 and TRBJ2-7, with 14 bases matching TRBD2. Trimming cost V 6 bases and J 6 bases; bases outside gene matches: 4. The CDR3 has 14 residues. The germline V gene has CDR1 ENHRY and CDR2 SYGVKD. The CDR3 DNA follows: TGTGCCATCAGAACCGGGACTAGCGGGAGCGAGCAGTACTTC. It yields the protein CAIRTGTSGSEQYF.

This clone was counted between two and nine times. The genes are TRBV5-1 and TRBJ2-7; TRBD2 is a possible D gene (7 bases). This CDR3 comprises 14 residues. The germline V gene encodes CDR1 SGHRS and CDR2 YFSETQ. Trimming removed 2 bases from V and 2 bases from J, with 11 bases in between. Here the CDR3 reads CASSFAGATYEQYF. Here the CDR3 DNA reads TGCGCCAGCAGCTTTGCGGGGGCAACCTACGAGCAGTACTTC.

This chain connects TRBV5-6 to TRBJ1-4; D uncertain. V lost 0 bases and J lost 9, with 9 bases in between. The CDR3 extends over 13 amino acids. Germline CDR1 SGHDT, CDR2 YYEEEE. CDR3 nucleotides: TGTGCCAGCAGCTTGGACAGAGCTCAAAAACTGTTTTTT. Translated: CASSLDRAQKLFF. The full variable domain, rest sourced from reference TRBV5-6 and TRBJ1-4, is DAGVTQSPTHLIKTRGQQVTLRCSPKSGHDTVSWYQQALGQGPQFIFQYYEEEERQRGNFPDRFSGHQFPNYSSELNVNALLLGDSALYLCASSLDRAQKLFFGSGTQLSVL.

This clone was picked up one time. This chain uses TRBV5-1 with TRBJ1-3, with D unresolved. This CDR3 is 16 amino acids long. V lost 1 base and J 0 bases, leaving 11 bases between the germline ends. Germline V gene sequence: CDR1 SGHRS, CDR2 YFSETQ. CDR3 in amino acids: CASSLSAGHSGNTIYF. The CDR3 DNA follows: TGCGCCAGCAGCTTGTCAGCAGGCCACTCTGGAAACACCATATATTTT.

This clone was observed once. As DNA, the CDR3 is TGCGCCAGCAGCTTGACAGGGGCCGACGAGCAGTACTTC. Its translation: CASSLTGADEQYF. The chain has TRBV5-1 and TRBJ2-7, with 7 bases identical to TRBD1. From germline, CDR1 is SGHRS and CDR2 YFSETQ. The CDR3 loop spans 13 amino acids. V shed 1 base, J shed 5 bases, and the junction held 3 bases outside the gene matches.

The V and J genes are TRBV28 and TRBJ2-7; tentative D call: TRBD1 (6 bases). V was shortened by 3 bases and J by 2 bases, with 11 bases between the two germline ends. Per the germline V gene, CDR1 is MDHEN and CDR2 is SYDVKM. This CDR3 spans 14 amino acids. The CDR3 protein is CASSLQGIAYEQYF. The CDR3 DNA reads TGTGCCAGCAGTTTGCAGGGGATCGCCTACGAGCAGTACTTC.

The chain joins TRBV5-1 to TRBJ1-4, with 10 bases that match TRBD1. The V gene's germline CDR1 is SGHRS and CDR2 YFSETQ. The ends lost 2 bases at V and 6 bases at J; junction bases unmatched: 10. The CDR3 loop spans 17 amino acids. DNA of the CDR3: TGCGCCAGCAGCTTTGGACAGGGGGGACGGATTGATGAAAAACTGTTTTTT. Translating gives CASSFGQGGRIDEKLFF.

The table lists this clone with a count of one. The chain couples TRBV5-1 to TRBJ2-1; 9 bases line up with TRBD2. Germline CDR1 SGHRS, CDR2 YFSETQ. With V trimmed by 0 bases and J by 3 bases, 1 base remained unmatched. The CDR3 length is 15 residues. This CDR3 reads CASSLELAGYNEQFF. The CDR3 nucleotides are TGCGCCAGCAGCTTGGAACTAGCGGGCTACAATGAGCAGTTCTTC.

The gene calls are TRBV7-9 and TRBJ2-7; maybe TRBD1 (5 bases). The germline V gene encodes CDR1 SEHNR and CDR2 FQNEAQ (reference sequence). Trimming left V 1 base short and J 6 bases short, with 13 bases between. The CDR3 spans 14 residues. The CDR3 loop reads CASSLGDLRVEQYF. CDR3 bases: TGTGCCAGCAGCTTAGGGGATCTCAGGGTCGAGCAGTACTTC.

This clone occurred once. The V gene is TRBV12-3 or TRBV12-4, the J gene TRBJ1-1; TRBD1 might be the D (5 bases). The CDR3 totals 13 residues. The V gene lost 5 bases and the J gene lost 4 bases, with 11 bases spanning the gap. The CDR3 coding sequence is TGTGCCAGCAGTGCCGGGGGTTTCACTGAAGCTTTCTTT. Translating it yields CASSAGGFTEAFF.